This T cell receptor (beta chain) was documented in a study of response to subunit inactivated influenza vaccine (dated by TCRdb to between 2017 and 2018). Broadly, across the study: To follow how T cells responded to a trivalent subunit inactivated influenza vaccine, the researchers relied on deep quantitative profiling of the T cell receptor repertoire. The research as a whole found: The authors suggested that each seasonal influenza vaccination may recruit only a limited number of new T cells.

V gives up 6 bases and J gives up 0 bases, and the segment between their germline ends measures 9 bases. Inclusive of the bounding cysteine and phenylalanine, the CDR3 is 14 residues long. The kept DNA is CDR3 alone, 42 bases in frame from the first base. Sequences DFQATT (CDR1) and SNEGSKA (CDR2) are obtained from the germline V gene (reference sequence). On this clonotype itself: Its specific antigen is unknown. It has no much larger one-base neighbor in the sample; base qualities were not kept.

The library came from RT-PCR. TCRdb names Illumina HiSeq 2500 as the instrument used. TCRdb reworked the public reads: Q25 trimming with fastp, MiXCR clone assembly, productive beta chains retained. Each entry merges the rows of one CDR3 protein and shows their most common DNA and genes. Within this sample are roughly 620,000 distinct CDR3 sequences, with 11% of them counted one time only. The biggest ten clones account for 11% of the sample. Another study also made use of these data, one on T cells expressing NK-cell markers. As the second paper documents: 5'RACE template switching, by which a universal primer site and unique molecular identifiers were added, was used to make TCR beta cDNA libraries. Fewer than ten donors provided sorted CD3+CD56+NKG2C+, CD3+CD56+NKG2C- and CD3+CD56-NKG2C+ T-cell subsets, whose TCR beta-chain repertoires were profiled. Among the eight sequenced donors, seven were HCMV-seropositive and one was HCMV-seronegative. In several experiments an anti-gammadeltaTCR antibody was added to restrict sorting to alphabetaTCR-expressing T cells. For roughly 6 donors, the dominant CD3+CD56+NKG2C+ clonotypes were among the top 10 CD8+ clonotypes and accounted for 1.0-7.0% of CD8+ T cells. Those dominant clonotypes were again the most abundant among CD3+CD56-NKG2C+ cells in a handful of donors, at about 25-60.1%. Whether the expanded NKG2C-expressing T cell clones were specific for HCMV antigens was left unclear. All eight donors whose samples were sequenced were randomly selected healthy volunteers, three of them men and five women. HCMV serostatus was determined by detecting HCMV-specific IgG in serum with a commercial ELISA kit. Ficoll density gradient centrifugation was used to isolate peripheral blood mononuclear cells from blood. For a handful of donors, bulk peripheral blood T-cell repertoires were also sequenced from unsorted PBMC. Priming for cDNA synthesis came from the TCR beta constant segment, and two successive PCR amplification steps followed. Sequencing of the libraries produced 2 x 150 bp reads on Illumina HiSeq 2000/2500, MiSeq or NextSeq. MIGEC was used to demultiplex reads and group the reads by UMI, and MiTCR was used to assemble and quantify clonotypes. To remove erroneous sequences, TCR cDNA sequences were retained only when supported by two or more reads. Downstream repertoire analysis used the tcR package, and clonotypes were matched across fractions by CDR3 nucleotide sequence plus V segment. VDJmatch was used to annotate antigen specificity against VDJdb, with one amino acid substitution allowed in CDR3.

This TCR came from a man between 50 and 59 years old who received an inactivated influenza vaccine. Donor details come from another sample of the same person, matched by shared clones. Here the chain combines TRBV20-1 and TRBJ2-6; the D gene could be TRBD1 or TRBD2, each one agreeing over 6 bases. Sequencing was performed on PBMCs from blood, taken on the day of vaccination. The CDR3 region reads CSAEGGSGANVLTF. The base sequence is TGCAGTGCAGAGGGGGGCTCTGGGGCCAACGTCCTGACTTTC.